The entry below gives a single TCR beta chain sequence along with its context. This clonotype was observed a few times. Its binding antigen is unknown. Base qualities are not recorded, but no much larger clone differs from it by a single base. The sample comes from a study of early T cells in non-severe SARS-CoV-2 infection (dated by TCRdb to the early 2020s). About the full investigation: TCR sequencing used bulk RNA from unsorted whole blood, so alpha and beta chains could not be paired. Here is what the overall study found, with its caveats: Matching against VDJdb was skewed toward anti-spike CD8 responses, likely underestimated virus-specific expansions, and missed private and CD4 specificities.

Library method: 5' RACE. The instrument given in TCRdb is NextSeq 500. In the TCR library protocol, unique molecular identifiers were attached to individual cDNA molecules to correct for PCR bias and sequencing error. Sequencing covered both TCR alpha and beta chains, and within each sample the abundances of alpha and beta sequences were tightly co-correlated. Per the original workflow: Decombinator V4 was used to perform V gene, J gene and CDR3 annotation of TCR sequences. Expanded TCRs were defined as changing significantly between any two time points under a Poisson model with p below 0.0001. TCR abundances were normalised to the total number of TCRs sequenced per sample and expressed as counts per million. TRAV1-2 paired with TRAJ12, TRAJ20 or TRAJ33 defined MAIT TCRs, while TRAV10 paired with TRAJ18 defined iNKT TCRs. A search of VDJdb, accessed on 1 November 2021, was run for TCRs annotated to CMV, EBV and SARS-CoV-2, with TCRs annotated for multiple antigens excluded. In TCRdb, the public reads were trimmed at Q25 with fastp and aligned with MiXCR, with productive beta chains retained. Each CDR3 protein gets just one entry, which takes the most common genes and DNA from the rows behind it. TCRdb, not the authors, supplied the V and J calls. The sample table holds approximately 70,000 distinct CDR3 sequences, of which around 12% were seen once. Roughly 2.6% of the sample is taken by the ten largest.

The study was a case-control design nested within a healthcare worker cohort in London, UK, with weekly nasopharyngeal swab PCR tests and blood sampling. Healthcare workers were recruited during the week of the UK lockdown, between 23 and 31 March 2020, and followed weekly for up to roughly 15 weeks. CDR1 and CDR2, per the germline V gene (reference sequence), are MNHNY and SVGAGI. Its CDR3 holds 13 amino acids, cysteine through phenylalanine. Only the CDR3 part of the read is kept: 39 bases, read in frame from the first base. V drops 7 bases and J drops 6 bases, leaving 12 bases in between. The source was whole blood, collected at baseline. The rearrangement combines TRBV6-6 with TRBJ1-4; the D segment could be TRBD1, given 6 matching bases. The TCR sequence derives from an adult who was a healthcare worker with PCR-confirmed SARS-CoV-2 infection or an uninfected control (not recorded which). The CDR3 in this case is CASKGGADEKLFF. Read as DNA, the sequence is TGTGCCAGCAAGGGGGGCGCGGATGAAAAACTGTTTTTT.